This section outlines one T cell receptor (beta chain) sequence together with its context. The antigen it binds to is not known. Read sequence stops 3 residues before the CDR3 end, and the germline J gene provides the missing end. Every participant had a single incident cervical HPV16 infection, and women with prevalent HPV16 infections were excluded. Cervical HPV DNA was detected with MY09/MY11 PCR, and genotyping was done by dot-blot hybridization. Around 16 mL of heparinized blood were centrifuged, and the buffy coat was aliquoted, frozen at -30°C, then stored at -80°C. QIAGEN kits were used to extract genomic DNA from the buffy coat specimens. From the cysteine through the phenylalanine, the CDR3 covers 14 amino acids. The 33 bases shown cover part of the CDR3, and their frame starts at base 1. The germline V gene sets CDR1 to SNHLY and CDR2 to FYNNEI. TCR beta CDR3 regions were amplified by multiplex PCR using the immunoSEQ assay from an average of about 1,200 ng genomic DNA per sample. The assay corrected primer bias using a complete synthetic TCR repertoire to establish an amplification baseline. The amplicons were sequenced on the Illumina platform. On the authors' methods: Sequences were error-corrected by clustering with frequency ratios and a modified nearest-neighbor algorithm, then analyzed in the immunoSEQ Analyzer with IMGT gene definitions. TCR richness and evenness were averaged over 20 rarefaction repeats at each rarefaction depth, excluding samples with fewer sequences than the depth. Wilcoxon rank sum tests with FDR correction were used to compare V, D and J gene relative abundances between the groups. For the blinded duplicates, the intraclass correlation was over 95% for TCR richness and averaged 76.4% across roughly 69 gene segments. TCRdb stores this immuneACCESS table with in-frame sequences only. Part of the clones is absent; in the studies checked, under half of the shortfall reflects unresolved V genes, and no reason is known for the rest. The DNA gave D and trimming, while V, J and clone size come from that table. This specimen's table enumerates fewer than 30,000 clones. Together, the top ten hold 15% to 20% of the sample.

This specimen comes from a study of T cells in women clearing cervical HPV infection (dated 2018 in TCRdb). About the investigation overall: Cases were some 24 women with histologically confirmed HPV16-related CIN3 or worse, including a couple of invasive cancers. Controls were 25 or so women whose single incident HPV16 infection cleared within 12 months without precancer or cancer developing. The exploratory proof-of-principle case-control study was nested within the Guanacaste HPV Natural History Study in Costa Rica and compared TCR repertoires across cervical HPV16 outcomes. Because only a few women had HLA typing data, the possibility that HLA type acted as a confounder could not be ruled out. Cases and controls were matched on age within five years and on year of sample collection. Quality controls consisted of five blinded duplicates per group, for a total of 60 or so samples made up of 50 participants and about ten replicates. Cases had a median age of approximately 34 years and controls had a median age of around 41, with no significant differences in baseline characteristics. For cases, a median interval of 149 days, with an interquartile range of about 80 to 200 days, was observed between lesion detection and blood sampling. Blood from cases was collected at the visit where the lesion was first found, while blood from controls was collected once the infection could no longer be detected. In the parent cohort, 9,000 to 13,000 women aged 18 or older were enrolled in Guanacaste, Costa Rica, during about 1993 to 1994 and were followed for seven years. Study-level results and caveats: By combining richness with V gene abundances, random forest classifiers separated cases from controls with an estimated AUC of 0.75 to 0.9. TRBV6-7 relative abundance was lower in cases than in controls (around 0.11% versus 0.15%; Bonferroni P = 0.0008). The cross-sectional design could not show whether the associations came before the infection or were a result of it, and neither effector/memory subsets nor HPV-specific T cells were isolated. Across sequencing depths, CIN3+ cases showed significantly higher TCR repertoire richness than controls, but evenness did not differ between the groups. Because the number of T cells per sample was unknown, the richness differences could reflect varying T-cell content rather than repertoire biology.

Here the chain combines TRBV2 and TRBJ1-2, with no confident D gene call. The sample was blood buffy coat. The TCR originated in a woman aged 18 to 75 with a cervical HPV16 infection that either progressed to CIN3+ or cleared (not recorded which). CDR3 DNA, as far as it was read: TGTGCCAGCAGTGAATTTAGCAATAAAAACATC. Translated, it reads CASSEFSNKNI. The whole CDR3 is CASSEFSNKNIYTF.